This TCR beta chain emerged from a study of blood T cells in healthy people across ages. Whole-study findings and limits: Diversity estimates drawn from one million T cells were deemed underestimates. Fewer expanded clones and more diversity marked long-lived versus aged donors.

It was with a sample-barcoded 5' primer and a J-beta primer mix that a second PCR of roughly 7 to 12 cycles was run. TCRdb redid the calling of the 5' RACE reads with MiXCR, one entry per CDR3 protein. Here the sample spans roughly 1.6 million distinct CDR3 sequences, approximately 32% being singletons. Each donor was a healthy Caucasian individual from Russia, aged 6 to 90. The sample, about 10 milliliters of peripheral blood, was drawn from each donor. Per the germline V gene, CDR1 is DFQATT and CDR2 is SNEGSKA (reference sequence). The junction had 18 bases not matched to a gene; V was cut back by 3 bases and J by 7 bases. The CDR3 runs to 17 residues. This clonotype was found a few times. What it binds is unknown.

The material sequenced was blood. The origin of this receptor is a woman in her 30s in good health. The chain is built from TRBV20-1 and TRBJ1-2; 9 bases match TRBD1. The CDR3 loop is CSASASRRQGGGGGYTF. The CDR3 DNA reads TGCAGTGCTAGTGCCTCTCGGAGACAGGGGGGAGGAGGTGGCTACACCTTC.